This section outlines one TCR beta chain sequence together with its context. The data were obtained in a study of T-cell reconstitution after alpha-beta-depleted transplantation in children. TCRbeta library construction was performed incorporating unique molecular identifiers. TCRdb itself ran the PCR reads through MiXCR, one entry per CDR3 protein. Of 450,000 to 600,000 distinct CDR3 sequences in the sample, over 25% are singletons; the top ten hold approximately 2.3%. The CDR3 has 13 amino acids. V dropped 1 base and J dropped 6 bases, with 7 bases sitting between them. Germline CDR1 is MDHEN and CDR2 is SYDVKM.

The rearrangement uses TRBV28 and TRBJ2-4, with D perhaps matching TRBD1 (6 bases). Sequenced material: PBMCs from the stem cell graft donor, taken from the stem cell graft. The clonotype comes from a human donor who donated a stem cell graft to a child with aplastic anemia. CDR3 sequence reads: CASSLLQGNIQYF. In DNA form, the CDR3 reads TGTGCCAGCAGTTTATTACAGGGAAACATTCAGTACTTC.